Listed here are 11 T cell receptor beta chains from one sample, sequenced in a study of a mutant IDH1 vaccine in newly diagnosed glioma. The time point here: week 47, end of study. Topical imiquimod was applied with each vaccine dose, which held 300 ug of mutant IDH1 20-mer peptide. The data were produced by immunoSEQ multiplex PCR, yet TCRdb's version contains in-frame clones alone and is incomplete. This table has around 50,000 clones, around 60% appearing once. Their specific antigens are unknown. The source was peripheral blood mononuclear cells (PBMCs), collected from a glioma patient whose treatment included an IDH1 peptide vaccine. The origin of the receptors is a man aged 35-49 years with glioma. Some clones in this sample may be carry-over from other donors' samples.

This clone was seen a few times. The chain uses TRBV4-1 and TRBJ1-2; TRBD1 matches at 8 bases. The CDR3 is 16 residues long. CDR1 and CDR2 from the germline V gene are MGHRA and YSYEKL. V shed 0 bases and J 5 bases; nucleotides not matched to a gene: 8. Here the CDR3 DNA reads TGCGCCAGCAGCCAAGATCGGGCAGGGGGCGGGTATGGCTACACCTTC. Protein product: CASSQDRAGGGYGYTF.

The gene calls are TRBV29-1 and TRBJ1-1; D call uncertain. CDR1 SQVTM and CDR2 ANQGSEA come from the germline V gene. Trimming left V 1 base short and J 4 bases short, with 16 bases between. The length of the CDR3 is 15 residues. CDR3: CSVEALRVVGTEAFF. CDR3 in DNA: TGCAGCGTTGAAGCGCTGAGGGTGGTAGGCACTGAAGCTTTCTTT. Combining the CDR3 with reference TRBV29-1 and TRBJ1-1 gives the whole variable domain SAVISQKPSRDICQRGTSLTIQCQVDSQVTMMFWYRQQPGQSLTLIATANQGSEATYESGFVIDKFPISRPNLTFSTLTVSNMSPEDSSIYLCSVEALRVVGTEAFFGQGTRLTVV.

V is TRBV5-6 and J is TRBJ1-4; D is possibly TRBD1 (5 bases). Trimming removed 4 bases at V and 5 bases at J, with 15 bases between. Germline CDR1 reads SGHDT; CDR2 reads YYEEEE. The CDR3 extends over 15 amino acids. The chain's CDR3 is CASSPYHGGNEKLFF. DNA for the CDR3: TGTGCCAGCAGCCCCTATCACGGGGGGAATGAAAAACTGTTTTTT.

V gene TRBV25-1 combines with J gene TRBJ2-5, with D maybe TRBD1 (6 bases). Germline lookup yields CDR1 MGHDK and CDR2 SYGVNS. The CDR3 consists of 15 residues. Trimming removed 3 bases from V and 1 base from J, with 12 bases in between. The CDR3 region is CASSDPTGTQETQYF. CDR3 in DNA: TGTGCCAGCAGTGACCCAACAGGGACCCAAGAGACCCAGTACTTC.

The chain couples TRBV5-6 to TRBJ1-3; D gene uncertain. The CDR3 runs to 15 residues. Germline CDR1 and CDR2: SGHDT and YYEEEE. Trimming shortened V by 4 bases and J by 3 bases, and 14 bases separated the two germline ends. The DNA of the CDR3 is TGTGCCAGCAGCCCTAGTGGCAGGCATGGAAACACCATATATTTT. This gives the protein CASSPSGRHGNTIYF.

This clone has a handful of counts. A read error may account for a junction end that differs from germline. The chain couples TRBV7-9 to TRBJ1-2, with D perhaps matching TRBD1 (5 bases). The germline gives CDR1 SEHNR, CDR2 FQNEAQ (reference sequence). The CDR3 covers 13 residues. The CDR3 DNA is TGTGCCAGCAGCCCCAACGTTTTAAACGGGACTTACTTC. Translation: CASSPNVLNGTYF.

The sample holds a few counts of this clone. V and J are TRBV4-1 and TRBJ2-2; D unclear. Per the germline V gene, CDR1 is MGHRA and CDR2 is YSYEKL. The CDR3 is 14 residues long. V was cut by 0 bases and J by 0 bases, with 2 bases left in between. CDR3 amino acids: CASSQEANTGELFF. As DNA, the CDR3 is TGCGCCAGCAGCCAAGAAGCGAACACCGGGGAGCTGTTTTTT.

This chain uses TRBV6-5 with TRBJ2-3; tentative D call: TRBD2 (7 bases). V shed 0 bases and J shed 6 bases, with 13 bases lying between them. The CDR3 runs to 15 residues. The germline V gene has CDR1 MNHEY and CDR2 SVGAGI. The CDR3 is CASSYSGGGPDTQYF. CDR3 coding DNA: TGTGCCAGCAGTTACTCGGGCGGGGGCCCGGATACGCAGTATTTT.

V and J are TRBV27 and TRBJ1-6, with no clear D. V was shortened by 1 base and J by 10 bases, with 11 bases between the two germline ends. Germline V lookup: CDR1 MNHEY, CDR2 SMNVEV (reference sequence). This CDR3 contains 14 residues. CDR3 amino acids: CASSLLGQDSPLHF. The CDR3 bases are TGTGCCAGCAGTTTATTGGGTCAGGACTCACCCCTCCACTTT.

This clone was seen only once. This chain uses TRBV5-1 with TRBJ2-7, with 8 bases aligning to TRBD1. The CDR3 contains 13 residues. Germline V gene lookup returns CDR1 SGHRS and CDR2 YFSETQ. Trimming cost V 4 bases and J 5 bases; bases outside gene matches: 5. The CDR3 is CASSLTGDHEQYF. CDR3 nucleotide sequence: TGCGCCAGCAGCCTGACAGGGGACCACGAGCAGTACTTC.

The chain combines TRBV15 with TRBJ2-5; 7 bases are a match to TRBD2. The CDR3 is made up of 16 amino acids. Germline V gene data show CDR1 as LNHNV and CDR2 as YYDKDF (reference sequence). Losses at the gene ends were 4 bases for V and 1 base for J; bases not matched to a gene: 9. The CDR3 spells CATSIPSAGPQETQYF. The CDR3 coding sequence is TGTGCCACCAGCATTCCTTCAGCGGGACCCCAAGAGACCCAGTACTTC. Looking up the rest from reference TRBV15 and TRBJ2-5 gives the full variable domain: DAMVIQNPRYQVTQFGKPVTLSCSQTLNHNVMYWYQQKSSQAPKLLFHYYDKDFNNEADTPDNFQSRRPNTSFCFLDIRSPGLGDTAMYLCATSIPSAGPQETQYFGPGTRLLVL.